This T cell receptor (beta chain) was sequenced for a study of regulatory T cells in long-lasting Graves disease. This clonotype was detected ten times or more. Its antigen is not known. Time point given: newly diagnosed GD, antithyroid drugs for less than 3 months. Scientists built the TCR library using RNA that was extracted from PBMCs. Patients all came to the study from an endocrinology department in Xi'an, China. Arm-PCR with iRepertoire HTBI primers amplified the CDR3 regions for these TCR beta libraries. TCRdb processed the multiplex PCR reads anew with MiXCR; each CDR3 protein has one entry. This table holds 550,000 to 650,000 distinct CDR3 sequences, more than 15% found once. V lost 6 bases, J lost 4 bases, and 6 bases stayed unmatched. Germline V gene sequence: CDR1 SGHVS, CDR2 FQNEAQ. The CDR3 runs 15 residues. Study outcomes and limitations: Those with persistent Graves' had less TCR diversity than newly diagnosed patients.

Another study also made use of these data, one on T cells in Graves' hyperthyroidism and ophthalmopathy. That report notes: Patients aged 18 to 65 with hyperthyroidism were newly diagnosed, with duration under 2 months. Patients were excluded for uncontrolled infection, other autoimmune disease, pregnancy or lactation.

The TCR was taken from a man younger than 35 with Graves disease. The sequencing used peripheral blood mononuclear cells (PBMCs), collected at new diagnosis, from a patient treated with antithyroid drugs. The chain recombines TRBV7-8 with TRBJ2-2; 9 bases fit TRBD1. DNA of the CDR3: TGTGCCAGCAGAGATTACAGGGGGCTCACCGGGGAGCTGTTTTTT. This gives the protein CASRDYRGLTGELFF.